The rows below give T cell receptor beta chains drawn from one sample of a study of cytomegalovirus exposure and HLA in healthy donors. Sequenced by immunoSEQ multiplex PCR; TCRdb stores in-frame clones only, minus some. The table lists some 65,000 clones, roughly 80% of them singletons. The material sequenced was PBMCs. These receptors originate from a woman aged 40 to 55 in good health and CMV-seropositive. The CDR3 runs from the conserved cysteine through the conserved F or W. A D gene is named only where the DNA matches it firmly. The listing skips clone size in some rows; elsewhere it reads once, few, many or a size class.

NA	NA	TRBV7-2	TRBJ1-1	TGTGCCAGCAGCTCCAGGAGGGGCACTGAAGCTTTCTTT	CASSSRRGTEAFF
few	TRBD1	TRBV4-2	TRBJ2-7	TGTGCCAGCAGCCAAGGACAGGGGGCGCCGGGCGAGCAGTACTTC	CASSQGQGAPGEQYF
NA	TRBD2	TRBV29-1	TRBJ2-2	TGCAGCGGCGGGGCAGGGAGGGTCGCCGGGGAGCTGTTTTTT	CSGGAGRVAGELFF
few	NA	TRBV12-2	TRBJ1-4	TGTGCAAGTCGCCTCCGGACAGGCCTCATAGAAAAACTGTTTTTT	CASRLRTGLIEKLFF
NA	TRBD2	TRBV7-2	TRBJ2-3	TGTGCCAGCAGCTTAGGGACTAGTTTATCTGATACGCAGTATTTT	CASSLGTSLSDTQYF
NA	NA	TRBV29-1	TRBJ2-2	TGCAGCGCCTTGGGGGGACCCGGGGAGCTGTTTTTT	CSALGGPGELFF
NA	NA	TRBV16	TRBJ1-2	TGTGCCAGCAGCCCCACGGGGAGCTATGGCTACACCTTC	CASSPTGSYGYTF
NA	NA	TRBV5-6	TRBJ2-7	TGTGCCAGCAGCTTGGGACAAACGCGCTCCTACGAGCAGTACTTC	CASSLGQTRSYEQYF
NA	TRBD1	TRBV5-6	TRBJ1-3	TGTGCCAGCAGCCTTCCGGGACAGGGAAACACCATATATTTT	CASSLPGQGNTIYF
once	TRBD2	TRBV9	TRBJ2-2	TGTGCCAGCAGCGTAGAACTAGCGGGGGCCGGGGAGCTGTTTTTT	CASSVELAGAGELFF
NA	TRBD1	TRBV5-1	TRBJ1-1	TGCGCCTGGGGGGACAGGGGTAATGAAGCTTTCTTT	CAWGDRGNEAFF
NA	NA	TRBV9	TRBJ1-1	TGTGCCAGCAGCGCACAGGAGAACACTGAAGCTTTCTTT	CASSAQENTEAFF
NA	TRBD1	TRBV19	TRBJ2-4	TGTGCCAGTACCCTGGGACAGGGTAGCATTCAGTACTTC	CASTLGQGSIQYF
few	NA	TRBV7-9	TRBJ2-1	TGTGCCAGCAGCTTATTTGGGCTGGGCAATGAGCAGTTCTTC	CASSLFGLGNEQFF
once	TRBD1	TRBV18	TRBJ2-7	TGTGCCAGCTCATCGACAGGGGGCCCAACCTACGAGCAGTACTTC	CASSSTGGPTYEQYF
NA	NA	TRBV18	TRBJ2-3	TGTGCCAGCTCACCAATGACTAGCACAGATACGCAGTATTTT	CASSPMTSTDTQYF
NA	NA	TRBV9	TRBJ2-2	TGTGCCAGCAGCGTAGCTATCGCAGGGCCCGGGGAGCTGTTTTTT	CASSVAIAGPGELFF
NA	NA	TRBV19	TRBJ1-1	TGTGCCAGTAGTATAGGCTCCAGCACTGAAGCTTTCTTT	CASSIGSSTEAFF
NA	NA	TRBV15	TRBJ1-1	TGTGCCACCAGCAGAGATGTGGGGGCGAGTGGTGGTGAAGCTTTCTTT	CATSRDVGASGGEAFF
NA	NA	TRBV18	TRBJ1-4	TGTGCCAGCTCACCATTAATCCCCCAGGCCCTAAATGAAAAACTGTTTTTT	CASSPLIPQALNEKLFF
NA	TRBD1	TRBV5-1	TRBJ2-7	TGCGCCAGCAGCTACAGGGACAGGGACCACGAGCAGTACTTC	CASSYRDRDHEQYF
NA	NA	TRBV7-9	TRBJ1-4	TGTGCCAGCAGCCTAAACAGCCTAAATGAAAAACTGTTTTTT	CASSLNSLNEKLFF
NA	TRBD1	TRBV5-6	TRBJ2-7	TGTGCCAGCAGCGACACCGACAGGGTTTACGAGCAGTACTTC	CASSDTDRVYEQYF
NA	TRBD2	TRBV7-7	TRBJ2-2	TGTGCCAGCGGGGGGGGCGGGGAGCTGTTTTTT	CASGGGGELFF
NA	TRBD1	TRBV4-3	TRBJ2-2	TGCGCCAGCAGCCCGGACAGGGACGAGCTGTTTTTT	CASSPDRDELFF
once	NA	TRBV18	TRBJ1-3	TGTGCCAGCTCACCATCAGCGCCTCAGTCCGGAAACACCATATATTTT	CASSPSAPQSGNTIYF
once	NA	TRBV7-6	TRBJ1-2	TGTGCCAGCAGCTCACTTCAGAAGGGGCTCTATGGCTACACCTTC	CASSSLQKGLYGYTF
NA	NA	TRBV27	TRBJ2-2	TGTGCCAGCAGGGCCTACACCGGGGAGCTGTTTTTT	CASRAYTGELFF
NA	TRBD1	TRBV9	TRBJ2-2	TGTGCCAGCAGCACCCGACAGGGGGGCAACACCGGGGAGCTGTTTTTT	CASSTRQGGNTGELFF
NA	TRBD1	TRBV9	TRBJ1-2	TGTGCCAGCAGCCCAGGGGGGGACAGGGGAGGCTACACCTTC	CASSPGGDRGGYTF
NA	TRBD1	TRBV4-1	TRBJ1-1	TGCGCCAGCAGCGACGGCCTTTGGAGGGGGCTCGAGGGAGCTTTCTTT	CASSDGLWRGLEGAFF
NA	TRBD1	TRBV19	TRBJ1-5	TGTGCCAGTAGCAGCTTGGACAGGATGAATCAGCCCCAGCATTTT	CASSSLDRMNQPQHF
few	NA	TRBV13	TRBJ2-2	TGTGCCAGCAGCCTCCCCTTTGGGTTTTCCCTCGGGACCGGGGAGCTGTTTTTT	CASSLPFGFSLGTGELFF
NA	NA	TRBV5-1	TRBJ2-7	TGCGCCAGCAGGATTGACAGCCCTAGCGAGCAGTACTTC	CASRIDSPSEQYF
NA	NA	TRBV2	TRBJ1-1	TGTGCCAGCACAGGAAACACCTACACTGAAGCTTTCTTT	CASTGNTYTEAFF
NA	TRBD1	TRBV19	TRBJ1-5	TGTGCCAGCAGCAACCACGGGACAGAAAATCAGCCCCAGCATTTT	CASSNHGTENQPQHF
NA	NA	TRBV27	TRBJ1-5	TGTGCCAGCACCCTGGACAGGCCCCAGCATTTT	CASTLDRPQHF
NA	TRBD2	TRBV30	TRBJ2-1	TGTGCCTGGACCCCCAGGGCGGGGGGCCCTAATGAGCAGTTCTTC	CAWTPRAGGPNEQFF
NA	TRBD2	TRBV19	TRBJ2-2	TGTGCCAGTAGTATACGGCTAGCGGGTTCCGGGGAGCTGTTTTTT	CASSIRLAGSGELFF
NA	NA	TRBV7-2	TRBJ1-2	TGTGCCAGCAGGCCAGCAGGGTCGAACTATGGCTACACCTTC	CASRPAGSNYGYTF
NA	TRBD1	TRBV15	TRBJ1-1	TGTGCCACCAGCAGAGGGAGAGACAGGGAGAACACTGAAGCTTTCTTT	CATSRGRDRENTEAFF
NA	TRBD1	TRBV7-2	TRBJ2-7	TGTGCCAGCAGCTTAGCCTCGGACAGGGGGTACGAGCAGTACTTC	CASSLASDRGYEQYF
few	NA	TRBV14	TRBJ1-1	TGTGCCAGCAGCCGCCGGGGGACTCCAGTCGGGAGCACTGAAGCTTTCTTT	CASSRRGTPVGSTEAFF
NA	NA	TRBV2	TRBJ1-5	TGTGCCAGCAGTGCGCGGGGCGATCAGCCCCAGCATTTT	CASSARGDQPQHF
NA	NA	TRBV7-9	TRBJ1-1	TGTTCCAGCAGCCCCTATACCGAAGCTTTCTTT	CSSSPYTEAFF
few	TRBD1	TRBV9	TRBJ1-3	TGTGCCAGCAGCTTTAGACAGGGGGACACCATATATTTT	CASSFRQGDTIYF
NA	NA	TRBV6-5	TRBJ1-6	TGTGCCAGCAGCACCTTGACAGGCTCACCCCTCCACTTT	CASSTLTGSPLHF
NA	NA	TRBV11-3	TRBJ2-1	TGTGCCAGCAGCTTAGGCGGGGCGGATGAGCAGTTCTTC	CASSLGGADEQFF
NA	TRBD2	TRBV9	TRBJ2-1	TGTGCCAGCAGCGCATCCAGCGGGGGGCACAATGAGCAGTTCTTC	CASSASSGGHNEQFF
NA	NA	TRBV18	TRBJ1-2	TGTGCCAGCTCAAAGGGGGACCCCCTCTATGGCTACACCTTC	CASSKGDPLYGYTF